This T cell receptor (beta chain) derives from a study of blood T cell repertoires in COVID-19. Study at large: PBMCs, B-cell-depleted T cells, or T cells provided the cDNA or gDNA that made up the material.

Per the study methods: Amplification of reference gene primers was used by the study to estimate nucleated cell counts. Clones were read by immunoSEQ multiplex PCR, and TCRdb kept only the in-frame ones, dropping some. V, J and clone size are taken as reported in that table, and D and trimming were inferred from the DNA itself. The sample lists 150,000 to 200,000 clones; more than 75% were seen once. This TCR came from a young man with acute or convalescent COVID-19. What was sequenced was peripheral blood.

The DNA for the CDR3 is TGTGCCTGGACCTCCTTTCTTGGAGACGCGAACACCGGGGAGCTGTTTTTT. This encodes CAWTSFLGDANTGELFF. The rearrangement links TRBV30 to TRBJ2-2, with unresolved D. This CDR3 has 17 residues. Germline CDR1 GTSNPN, CDR2 SVGIG (reference sequence). The V end was cut by 4 bases, the J end by 0 bases, with 18 bases between.